The clone carrying this T cell receptor (beta chain) has just one count. Its antigen is not identified. The donors (healthy individuals) were bone marrow donors. These data originate in a study of cytomegalovirus exposure and HLA in healthy donors. Notes on the study in general: The classifier reportedly diagnosed cytomegalovirus status with high sensitivity and specificity. The dataset shows that most TCR sequences were rare, while some public TCRs occurred in many donors. In an earlier analysis, most TCR beta V segments were productive about 87% or about 30% of the time.

CDR1 is SGHRS and CDR2 is YFSETQ in the germline V gene. The CDR3 length is 16 residues. After removal of 0 bases from V and 2 bases from J, the junction contained 4 bases not matched to a gene. The PCR had 60 Vbeta and 13 Jbeta primers. TCRdb's table, derived via immunoSEQ multiplex PCR, lists solely in-frame clones and lacks some. Counted here are nearly 110,000 clones, 74% occurring once; the ten biggest clones make up 14%. Sequenced: PBMCs. The chain carries TRBV5-1 and TRBJ2-2; 7 nucleotides match TRBD2. This receptor was taken from a woman between 40 and 50 years old in good health and CMV-seropositive. The CDR3, as DNA: TGCGCCAGCAGCTTGGATTGGGGGGGAAACACCGGGGAGCTGTTTTTT. Translation: CASSLDWGGNTGELFF.